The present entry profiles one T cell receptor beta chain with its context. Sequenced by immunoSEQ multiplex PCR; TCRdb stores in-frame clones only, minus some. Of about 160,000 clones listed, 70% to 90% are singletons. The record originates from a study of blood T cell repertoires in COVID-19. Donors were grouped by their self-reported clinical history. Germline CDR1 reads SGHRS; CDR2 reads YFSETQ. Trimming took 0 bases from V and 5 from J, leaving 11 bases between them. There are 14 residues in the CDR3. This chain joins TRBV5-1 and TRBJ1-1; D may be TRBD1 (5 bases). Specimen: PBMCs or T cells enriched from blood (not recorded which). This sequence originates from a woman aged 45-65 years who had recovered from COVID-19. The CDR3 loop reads CASSLGQGWTEAFF. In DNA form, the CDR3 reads TGCGCCAGCAGCTTGGGGCAGGGATGGACTGAAGCTTTCTTT.